The rows below give T cell receptor beta chains drawn from one sample of a study of OX40 agonist ivuxolimab in advanced cancers. The assay was immunoSEQ multiplex PCR, and TCRdb's table has in-frame clones only and misses some. This table holds more than 9,000 clones, 69% found once. This specimen was CD4+ or CD8+ T cells sorted from blood, taken in a trial of the OX40 agonist ivuxolimab. These TCRs come from an adult with an advanced solid tumor such as melanoma, head and neck, liver or kidney cancer. Both conserved end residues are part of each CDR3. D genes are given only for firm matches. For some rows the clone size is stated as once, few or many, or as a class when expanded; others skip it.

abundance: NA
d_gene: TRBD2
v_gene: TRBV2
j_gene: TRBJ2-3
CDR3aa: CASSDLAGGGTDTQYF
CDR3nt: TGTGCCAGCAGTGACCTAGCGGGAGGGGGTACAGATACGCAGTATTTT

abundance: NA
d_gene: TRBD2
v_gene: TRBV6-6
j_gene: TRBJ2-5
CDR3aa: CASSWASGDQETQYF
CDR3nt: TGTGCCAGCAGTTGGGCTAGCGGGGACCAAGAGACCCAGTACTTC

abundance: medium-sized
d_gene: NA
v_gene: TRBV7-7
j_gene: TRBJ2-1
CDR3aa: CASSFGTSTYNEQFF
CDR3nt: TGTGCTAGCAGCTTCGGGACTTCCACATACAATGAGCAGTTCTTC

abundance: NA
d_gene: NA
v_gene: TRBV28
j_gene: TRBJ2-3
CDR3aa: CASKPQVGPAWDTQYF
CDR3nt: TGTGCCAGCAAACCTCAGGTGGGCCCCGCTTGGGATACGCAGTATTTT

abundance: few
d_gene: TRBD2
v_gene: TRBV7-2
j_gene: TRBJ2-7
CDR3aa: CASSLRGSGRADDEQYF
CDR3nt: TGTGCCAGCAGCCTACGGGGAAGCGGGAGGGCCGATGACGAGCAGTACTTC

abundance: NA
d_gene: NA
v_gene: TRBV7-9
j_gene: TRBJ1-1
CDR3aa: CASSLGESAEAFF
CDR3nt: TGTGCCAGCAGCTTAGGGGAGAGCGCTGAAGCTTTCTTT

abundance: medium-sized
d_gene: NA
v_gene: TRBV2
j_gene: TRBJ2-7
CDR3aa: CASSYDRGYEQYF
CDR3nt: TGTGCCAGCAGCTACGACAGAGGCTACGAGCAGTACTTC

abundance: large
d_gene: TRBD1
v_gene: TRBV7-6
j_gene: TRBJ1-1
CDR3aa: CASSPGQQGVTEAFF
CDR3nt: TGTGCCAGCAGCCCGGGGCAGCAGGGGGTAACTGAAGCTTTCTTT

abundance: NA
d_gene: TRBD1
v_gene: TRBV6-5
j_gene: TRBJ2-2
CDR3aa: CASSYQGQGAGELFF
CDR3nt: TGTGCCAGCAGTTACCAGGGACAGGGGGCCGGGGAGCTGTTTTTT

abundance: NA
d_gene: NA
v_gene: TRBV29-1
j_gene: TRBJ1-1
CDR3aa: CSVCGGLNTEAFF
CDR3nt: TGCAGCGTTTGCGGGGGGCTGAACACTGAAGCTTTCTTT

abundance: NA
d_gene: NA
v_gene: TRBV14
j_gene: TRBJ2-7
CDR3aa: CASSHLASYEQYF
CDR3nt: TGTGCCAGCAGCCATCTAGCGTCCTACGAGCAGTACTTC

abundance: NA
d_gene: TRBD2
v_gene: TRBV27
j_gene: TRBJ2-5
CDR3aa: CASSPTAGEQYF
CDR3nt: TGTGCCAGCAGTCCGACAGCGGGAGAGCAGTACTTC

abundance: NA
d_gene: TRBD2
v_gene: TRBV2
j_gene: TRBJ2-3
CDR3aa: CASSGDTTSGTDTQYF
CDR3nt: TGTGCCAGCAGTGGGGACACAACTAGCGGGACAGATACGCAGTATTTT

abundance: medium-sized
d_gene: NA
v_gene: TRBV6-5
j_gene: TRBJ2-2
CDR3aa: CASSYSDENTGELFF
CDR3nt: TGTGCCAGCAGTTACTCGGACGAGAACACCGGGGAGCTGTTTTTT

abundance: NA
d_gene: TRBD2
v_gene: TRBV28
j_gene: TRBJ2-1
CDR3aa: CASSLRHSGGHYNEQFF
CDR3nt: TGTGCCAGCAGTTTAAGGCATAGCGGGGGTCACTACAATGAGCAGTTCTTC

abundance: NA
d_gene: TRBD1
v_gene: TRBV7-3
j_gene: TRBJ2-3
CDR3aa: CASSLPGTVSDTQYF
CDR3nt: TGTGCCAGCAGCTTACCGGGGACAGTCTCAGATACGCAGTATTTT

abundance: NA
d_gene: NA
v_gene: TRBV28
j_gene: TRBJ2-1
CDR3aa: CASSLGGGSYNEQFF
CDR3nt: TGTGCCAGCAGTTTAGGCGGTGGTTCCTACAATGAGCAGTTCTTC

abundance: NA
d_gene: NA
v_gene: TRBV19
j_gene: TRBJ1-1
CDR3aa: CASSIGQYTEAFF
CDR3nt: TGTGCCAGTAGTATCGGTCAGTACACTGAAGCTTTCTTT

abundance: NA
d_gene: TRBD1
v_gene: TRBV5-6
j_gene: TRBJ2-3
CDR3aa: CASSFGTGADTQYF
CDR3nt: TGTGCCAGCAGCTTCGGGACAGGGGCAGATACGCAGTATTTT

abundance: NA
d_gene: NA
v_gene: TRBV19
j_gene: TRBJ2-2
CDR3aa: CASSIRSARELFF
CDR3nt: TGTGCCAGTAGTATACGGTCAGCACGGGAGCTGTTTTTT

abundance: few
d_gene: NA
v_gene: TRBV2
j_gene: TRBJ2-5
CDR3aa: CAIMDRLGQYF
CDR3nt: TGTGCCATCATGGACCGCCTAGGCCAGTACTTC

abundance: few
d_gene: NA
v_gene: TRBV7-9
j_gene: TRBJ1-2
CDR3aa: CASTAPDYGYTF
CDR3nt: TGTGCCAGCACCGCGCCGGACTATGGCTACACCTTC

abundance: NA
d_gene: NA
v_gene: TRBV14
j_gene: TRBJ2-3
CDR3aa: CASSQEQYTQYF
CDR3nt: TGTGCCAGCAGCCAAGAGCAGTATACGCAGTATTTT

abundance: NA
d_gene: NA
v_gene: TRBV15
j_gene: TRBJ1-3
CDR3aa: CATSRDTGVGNTIYF
CDR3nt: TGTGCCACCAGCAGAGATACGGGAGTTGGAAACACCATATATTTT

abundance: few
d_gene: NA
v_gene: TRBV28
j_gene: TRBJ2-2
CDR3aa: CASRPLGTFLAGELFF
CDR3nt: TGTGCCAGCAGGCCCCTCGGGACTTTTCTGGCCGGGGAGCTGTTTTTT

abundance: NA
d_gene: NA
v_gene: TRBV10-3
j_gene: TRBJ2-2
CDR3aa: CAIRHSNTGELFF
CDR3nt: TGTGCCATCAGACACTCGAACACCGGGGAGCTGTTTTTT

abundance: NA
d_gene: NA
v_gene: TRBV5-1
j_gene: TRBJ2-3
CDR3aa: CASSLEGGLTDTQYF
CDR3nt: TGCGCCAGCAGCTTGGAGGGGGGCCTCACAGATACGCAGTATTTT

abundance: NA
d_gene: NA
v_gene: TRBV7-9
j_gene: TRBJ2-7
CDR3aa: CASSLGGAPYEQYF
CDR3nt: TGTGCCAGCAGCTTGGGGGGGGCACCCTACGAGCAGTACTTC

abundance: NA
d_gene: NA
v_gene: TRBV28
j_gene: TRBJ1-5
CDR3aa: CASSFQGAENQPQHF
CDR3nt: TGTGCCAGCAGTTTTCAAGGGGCGGAGAATCAGCCCCAGCATTTT

abundance: NA
d_gene: NA
v_gene: TRBV6-5
j_gene: TRBJ1-1
CDR3aa: CASSNDPGTEAFF
CDR3nt: TGTGCCAGCAGCAATGATCCCGGGACTGAAGCTTTCTTT

abundance: NA
d_gene: NA
v_gene: TRBV27
j_gene: TRBJ1-2
CDR3aa: CASSLGRGGFYGYTF
CDR3nt: TGTGCCAGCAGTTTAGGACGCGGGGGCTTCTATGGCTACACCTTC

abundance: NA
d_gene: NA
v_gene: TRBV19
j_gene: TRBJ1-1
CDR3aa: CASSPNGQRIEAFF
CDR3nt: TGTGCCAGTAGTCCCAATGGACAGAGAATTGAAGCTTTCTTT

abundance: few
d_gene: NA
v_gene: TRBV19
j_gene: TRBJ2-1
CDR3aa: CASSTGPGGYEQFF
CDR3nt: TGTGCCAGTAGTACGGGACCCGGTGGGTATGAGCAGTTCTTC

abundance: once
d_gene: NA
v_gene: TRBV14
j_gene: TRBJ2-5
CDR3aa: CASSQWGSALQETQYF
CDR3nt: TGTGCCAGCAGCCAATGGGGTAGCGCCCTACAAGAGACCCAGTACTTC

abundance: NA
d_gene: NA
v_gene: TRBV7-8
j_gene: TRBJ2-3
CDR3aa: CASTQDADTQYF
CDR3nt: TGTGCCAGCACCCAAGATGCAGATACGCAGTATTTT

abundance: NA
d_gene: TRBD2
v_gene: TRBV6-6
j_gene: TRBJ2-5
CDR3aa: CASSYLAGEETQYF
CDR3nt: TGTGCCAGCAGTTACTTAGCGGGGGAAGAGACCCAGTACTTC

abundance: medium-sized
d_gene: NA
v_gene: TRBV2
j_gene: TRBJ2-7
CDR3aa: CASSFNRGLYEQYF
CDR3nt: TGTGCCAGCAGCTTTAACCGGGGTTTGTACGAGCAGTACTTC

abundance: NA
d_gene: NA
v_gene: TRBV29-1
j_gene: TRBJ2-2
CDR3aa: CSVEKLGTPTGELFF
CDR3nt: TGCAGCGTTGAAAAATTGGGGACCCCCACCGGGGAGCTGTTTTTT

abundance: NA
d_gene: NA
v_gene: TRBV28
j_gene: TRBJ2-7
CDR3aa: CASSLFPGSYEQYF
CDR3nt: TGTGCCAGCAGTCTCTTCCCGGGCTCATACGAGCAGTACTTC

abundance: NA
d_gene: TRBD1
v_gene: TRBV2
j_gene: TRBJ1-5
CDR3aa: CASSAWTGENQPQHF
CDR3nt: TGTGCCAGCAGTGCCTGGACAGGGGAAAATCAGCCCCAGCATTTT

abundance: NA
d_gene: NA
v_gene: TRBV28
j_gene: TRBJ2-7
CDR3aa: CASTRSPGEQYF
CDR3nt: TGTGCCAGCACTCGCAGTCCGGGGGAGCAGTACTTC

abundance: NA
d_gene: TRBD2
v_gene: TRBV7-9
j_gene: TRBJ2-7
CDR3aa: CASSSTSGGDLDEQYF
CDR3nt: TGTGCCAGCAGCTCAACCAGCGGGGGCGATTTGGACGAGCAGTACTTC

abundance: few
d_gene: NA
v_gene: TRBV6-5
j_gene: TRBJ1-1
CDR3aa: CASSYDTISMNTEAFF
CDR3nt: TGTGCCAGCAGTTACGACACCATCTCCATGAACACTGAAGCTTTCTTT

abundance: NA
d_gene: NA
v_gene: TRBV6-1
j_gene: TRBJ1-1
CDR3aa: CASSEYGGRNTEAFF
CDR3nt: TGTGCCAGCAGTGAATACGGGGGGCGAAACACTGAAGCTTTCTTT